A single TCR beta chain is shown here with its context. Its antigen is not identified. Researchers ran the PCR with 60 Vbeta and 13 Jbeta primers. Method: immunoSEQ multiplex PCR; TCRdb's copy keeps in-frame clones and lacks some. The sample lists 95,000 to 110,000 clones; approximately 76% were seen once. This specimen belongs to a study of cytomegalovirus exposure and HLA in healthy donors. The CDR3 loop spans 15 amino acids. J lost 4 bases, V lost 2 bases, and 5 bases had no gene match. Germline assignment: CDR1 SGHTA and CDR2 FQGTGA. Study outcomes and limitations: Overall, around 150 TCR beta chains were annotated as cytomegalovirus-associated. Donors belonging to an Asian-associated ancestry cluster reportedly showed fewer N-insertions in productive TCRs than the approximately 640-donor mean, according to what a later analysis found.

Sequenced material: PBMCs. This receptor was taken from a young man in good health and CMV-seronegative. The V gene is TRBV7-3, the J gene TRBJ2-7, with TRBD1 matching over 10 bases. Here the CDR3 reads CASSLQGQGSYEQYF. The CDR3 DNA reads TGTGCCAGCAGCTTACAGGGACAGGGGTCATACGAGCAGTACTTC.